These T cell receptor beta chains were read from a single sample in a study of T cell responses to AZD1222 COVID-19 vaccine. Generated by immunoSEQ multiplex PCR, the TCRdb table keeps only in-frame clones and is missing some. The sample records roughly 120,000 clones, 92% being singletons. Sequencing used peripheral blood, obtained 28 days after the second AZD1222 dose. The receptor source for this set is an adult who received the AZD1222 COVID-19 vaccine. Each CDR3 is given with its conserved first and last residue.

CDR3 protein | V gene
CASSGGGASYNEQFF | TRBV9
CASSLDGQGNQPQHF | TRBV5-1
CATSRQGKANEQFF | TRBV24-1
CASSEPGYGYTF | TRBV6-1
CAGYSGNTIYF | TRBV12-3/TRBV12-4
CASSGGLAGTYNEQFF | TRBV9
CASSFGSLKYEQYF | TRBV7-8
CASSLIVAGAKNEQFF | TRBV7-2
CASSVGPSVNGYTF | TRBV9
CASRINEKLFF | TRBV25-1
CASRCTAPRDGYTF | TRBV12-2
CASSFSRGNTEAFF | TRBV5-5
CASSIYRGYEQYF | TRBV19
CASGSTGFTEKLFF | TRBV27